A single T cell receptor beta chain is shown here with its context. The sample is drawn from a study of blood T cell repertoires in COVID-19. Across the whole study: Spain, Italy and the United States supplied samples that represented acute and convalescent COVID-19.

Unmatched junction bases numbered 5, after V lost 3 bases and J lost 1 base. The CDR3 is made up of 15 amino acids. In germline, CDR1 is KGHSH, CDR2 LQKENI. Repertoires were generated with immunoSEQ multiplex PCR, while TCRdb's copy carries only in-frame clones and drops some. Of around 100,000 clones listed, approximately 85% are singletons. The clonotype was recovered from a man aged 40-50 years with acute or convalescent COVID-19. The chain employs TRBV18 and TRBJ1-1; 7 nucleotides line up with TRBD1. Sequencing was carried out using peripheral blood. The CDR3 protein is CASSPRQGGNTEAFF. Written as DNA, the CDR3 is TGTGCCAGCTCACCGCGACAGGGTGGGAACACTGAAGCTTTCTTT.